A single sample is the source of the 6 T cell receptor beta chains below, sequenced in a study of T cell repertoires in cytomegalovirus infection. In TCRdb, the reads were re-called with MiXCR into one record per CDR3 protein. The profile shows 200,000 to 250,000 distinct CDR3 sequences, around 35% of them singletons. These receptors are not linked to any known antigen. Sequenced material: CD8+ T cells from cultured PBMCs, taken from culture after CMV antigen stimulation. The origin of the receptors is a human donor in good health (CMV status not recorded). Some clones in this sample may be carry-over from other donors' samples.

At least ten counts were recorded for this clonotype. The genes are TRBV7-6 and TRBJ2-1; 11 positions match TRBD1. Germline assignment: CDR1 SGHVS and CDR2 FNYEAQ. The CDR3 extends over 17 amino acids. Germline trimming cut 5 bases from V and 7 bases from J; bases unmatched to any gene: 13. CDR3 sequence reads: CASSPTWDRGKSNEQFF. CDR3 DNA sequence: TGTGCCAGCAGCCCTACTTGGGACAGGGGGAAAAGTAATGAGCAGTTCTTC.

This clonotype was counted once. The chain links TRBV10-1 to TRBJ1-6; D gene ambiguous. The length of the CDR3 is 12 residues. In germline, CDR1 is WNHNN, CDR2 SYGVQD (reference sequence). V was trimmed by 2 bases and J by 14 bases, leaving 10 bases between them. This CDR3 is CASSEGEGTLHF. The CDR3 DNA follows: TGCGCCAGCAGTGAGGGGGAAGGAACCCTCCACTTT.

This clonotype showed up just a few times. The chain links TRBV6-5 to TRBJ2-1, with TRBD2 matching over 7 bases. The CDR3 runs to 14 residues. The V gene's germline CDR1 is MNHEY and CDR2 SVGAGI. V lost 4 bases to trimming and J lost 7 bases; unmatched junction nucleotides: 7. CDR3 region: CASSSREGGNEQFF. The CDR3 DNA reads TGTGCCAGCAGTTCGAGGGAGGGTGGGAATGAGCAGTTCTTC.

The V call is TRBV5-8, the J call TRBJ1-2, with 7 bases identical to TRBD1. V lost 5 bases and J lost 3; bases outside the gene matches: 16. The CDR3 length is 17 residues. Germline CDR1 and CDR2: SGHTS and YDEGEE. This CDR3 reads CASRPNRGLKIYYGYTF. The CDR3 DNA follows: TGTGCCAGCAGGCCGAACAGGGGCCTTAAAATATACTATGGCTACACCTTC.

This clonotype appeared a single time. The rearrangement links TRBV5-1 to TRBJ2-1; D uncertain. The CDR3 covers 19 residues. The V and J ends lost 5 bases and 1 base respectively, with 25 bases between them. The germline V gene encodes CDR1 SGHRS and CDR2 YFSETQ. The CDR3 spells CASRPTATGYGSSYNEQFF. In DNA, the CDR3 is TGCGCCAGCAGGCCAACGGCGACTGGATATGGGTCGTCCTACAATGAGCAGTTCTTC.

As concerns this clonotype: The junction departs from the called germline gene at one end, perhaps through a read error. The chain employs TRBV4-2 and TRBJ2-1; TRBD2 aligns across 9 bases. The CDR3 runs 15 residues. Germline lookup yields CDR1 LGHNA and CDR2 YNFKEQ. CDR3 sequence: CASSHRGGGINEQCF. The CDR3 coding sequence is TGTGCCAGCAGCCACCGCGGGGGGGGCATCAATGAGCAGTGCTTC.